The 15 T cell receptor beta chains given below trace back to one sample, sequenced in a study of metastatic and nonmetastatic thyroid tumors. TCRdb called clones again from the PCR reads with MiXCR. The table has about 38,000 clones, about 25% seen once. Prior to thyroid surgery, none of the patients had received any treatment. Input material: blood. These receptors were obtained from a female donor with papillary thyroid cancer or a benign thyroid nodule (not recorded which). Some clones in this sample may be carry-over from other donors' samples.

This chain links TRBV5-1 with TRBJ1-1; D uncertain. Germline lookup yields CDR1 SGHRS and CDR2 YFSETQ. V gave up 2 bases and J gave up 0 bases, with 8 bases separating them. The CDR3 is made up of 14 amino acids. As DNA, the CDR3 is TGCGCCAGCAGCTTTGATTCGCTGAACACTGAAGCTTTCTTT. It translates to CASSFDSLNTEAFF.

The chain links TRBV7-6 to TRBJ2-3; D is possibly TRBD2 (6 bases). The CDR3 covers 21 residues. Trimming shortened V by 0 bases and J by 0 bases, and 25 bases separated the two germline ends. CDR1 and CDR2 (germline): SGHVS, FNYEAQ. CDR3 sequence reads: CASSLATSRRGAQPSTDTQYF. The CDR3 DNA reads TGTGCCAGCAGCTTAGCCACGTCGCGGCGCGGGGCCCAACCTAGCACAGATACGCAGTATTTT. Full variable domain (outside the CDR3, taken from reference TRBV7-6 and TRBJ2-3): GAGVSQSPRYKVTKRGQDVALRCDPISGHVSLYWYRQALGQGPEFLTYFNYEAQQDKSGLPNDRFSAERPEGSISTLTIQRTEQRDSAMYRCASSLATSRRGAQPSTDTQYFGPGTRLTVL.

This clone is deemed medium-sized. The chain uses TRBV27 and TRBJ2-2, with D perhaps given as TRBD1 or TRBD2 (5 bases each). Germline CDR1 MNHEY, CDR2 SMNVEV (reference sequence). This CDR3 region has 11 residues. The ends were cut back, 6 bases at V and 6 bases at J, with 5 bases in the middle. This chain's CDR3 is CASRGAGELFF. CDR3 DNA sequence: TGTGCCAGCAGGGGGGCCGGGGAGCTGTTTTTT.

This clone has a count of ten or more. This chain uses TRBV11-2 with TRBJ2-7; no definite D call. In germline, CDR1 is SGHAT, CDR2 FQNNGV. This CDR3 spans 14 amino acids. V was clipped by 4 bases and J by 3 bases, with 13 bases between them. In DNA form, the CDR3 reads TGTGCCAGCAGCTCAGCTGTACTCGGCTACGAGCAGTACTTC. Its protein product is CASSSAVLGYEQYF.

The chain recombines TRBV5-1 with TRBJ2-7; 11 bases align to TRBD2. The CDR3 contains 18 residues. The trim removed 4 bases at V and 4 bases at J, leaving 16 bases unmatched. Germline V lookup: CDR1 SGHRS, CDR2 YFSETQ. The CDR3 DNA is TGCGCCAGCAGCGGAACTAGCGGGAGAATGTTAGGCGTATACGAGCAGTACTTC. This gives the protein CASSGTSGRMLGVYEQYF.

The rearrangement joins TRBV12-3 or TRBV12-4 to TRBJ2-2; TRBD2 aligns across 8 bases. This CDR3 region has 15 residues. Trimming took 1 base from V and 6 from J; bases not matched to a gene: 4. Written as DNA, the CDR3 is TGTGCCAGCAGTTTAGGTAGCGGGACCTCCGGGGAGCTGTTTTTT. This gives the protein CASSLGSGTSGELFF.

This clone was picked up a small number of times. This sequence joins TRBV10-1 and TRBJ1-4; D call uncertain. The CDR3 length is 13 residues. The ends were cut back, 4 bases at V and 8 bases at J, with 11 bases in the middle. Germline V gene data show CDR1 as WNHNN and CDR2 as SYGVQD (reference sequence). CDR3 protein: CASSASEGEKLFF. DNA of the CDR3: TGCGCCAGCAGTGCCTCCGAGGGAGAAAAACTGTTTTTT.

This clone was seen many times. The rearrangement links TRBV19 to TRBJ2-2, with D tentatively TRBD2 (7 bases). CDR3 length: 15 amino acids. The V end was cut by 9 bases, the J end by 4 bases, with 18 bases between. CDR1 and CDR2 from the germline V gene are LNHDA and SQIVND (reference sequence). For the CDR3, the DNA is TGTGCCAGCCGCCCCGGGGGGCTGGGCACCGGGGAGCTGTTTTTT. This gives the protein CASRPGGLGTGELFF.

This clone was picked up many times. The chain couples TRBV29-1 to TRBJ2-1; 11 bases fit TRBD2. With 8 bases clipped from V and 4 bases from J, the junction kept 4 bases outside the gene matches. The CDR3 is 13 residues long. Germline CDR1 is SQVTM and CDR2 is ANQGSEA. The CDR3 bases are TGCAGCCTGGGACTAGCGGATTACAATGAGCAGTTCTTC. Protein product: CSLGLADYNEQFF.

J is TRBJ2-1 and V is TRBV30, with 11 bases matching TRBD2. Germline V CDR1 and CDR2: GTSNPN, SVGIG (reference sequence). The CDR3 covers 16 residues. The junction had 5 bases not matched to a gene; V was cut back by 0 bases and J by 4 bases. Here the CDR3 reads CAWSVGSSGGYNEQFF. As DNA, the CDR3 is TGTGCCTGGAGTGTAGGTTCTAGCGGGGGGTACAATGAGCAGTTCTTC.

The rearrangement links TRBV9 to TRBJ1-3; no clear D. Germline V gene data show CDR1 as SGDLS and CDR2 as YYNGEE. V lost 3 bases and J lost 3, with 10 bases in between. The CDR3 is made up of 14 amino acids. The CDR3 DNA is TGTGCCAGCAGCGAAGTAATCTATGGAAACACCATATATTTT. As protein: CASSEVIYGNTIYF.

At least ten counts were recorded for this clone. The genes are TRBV19 and TRBJ2-1; TRBD2 matches at 10 bases. The CDR3 length is 16 residues. Germline assignment: CDR1 LNHDA and CDR2 SQIVND (reference sequence). The V segment lost 3 bases and the J segment 4 bases; nucleotides outside the gene matches: 6. The CDR3 is CASSILGTSAYNEQFF. CDR3 in DNA: TGTGCCAGTAGTATTCTTGGGACTAGCGCATACAATGAGCAGTTCTTC.

A few counts support this clone. The junction differs from germline at one of its ends, possibly a read error. Additional DNA sequences in this sample encode the identical CDR3. The J gene is TRBJ2-3, the V gene TRBV19, with D possibly being TRBD1 (5 bases). The CDR3 runs 14 residues. CDR1 is LNHDA, CDR2 SQIVND, per germline (reference sequence). The CDR3, as DNA: TGCGCCAGTAGTATAACAGGACCGCCCGATACGCAGTATTTT. Its protein product is CASSITGPPDTQYF.

This clone showed up many times. The chain couples TRBV20-1 to TRBJ1-4; D uncertain. Germline lookup yields CDR1 DFQATT and CDR2 SNEGSKA (reference sequence). Between the trimmed V and J ends, which lost 5 bases and 1 base, there was a span of 2 bases. This CDR3 is 11 amino acids long. The DNA of the CDR3 is TGCAGTGCTGGAACTAATGAAAAACTGTTTTTT. It translates to CSAGTNEKLFF.

The chain joins TRBV28 to TRBJ1-2; no firm D call. This CDR3 contains 17 residues. V was pared by 6 bases and J by 8 bases, with 28 bases between. Germline CDR1 MDHEN, CDR2 SYDVKM. CDR3 coding DNA: TGTGCCAGCAGCTTGGTTGGCATTGGGGAAATACGGGGAGGCTACACCTTC. It translates to CASSLVGIGEIRGGYTF.